What follows are 4 T cell receptor beta chains derived from one specimen sequenced in a study of blood T cell repertoires in COVID-19. Measured with immunoSEQ multiplex PCR; TCRdb has only the in-frame clones, and not every one. The data show 80,000 or so clones, with 90% seen just once and more than 0.85% held by the top ten. Sequencing input: peripheral blood. These receptors originate from a woman between 45 and 65 years old in a cohort sampled during active COVID-19.

The rearrangement links TRBV2 to TRBJ2-4; D gene ambiguous. CDR1 SNHLY and CDR2 FYNNEI come from the germline V gene. Between the trimmed V and J ends, which lost 6 bases and 0 bases, there was a span of 18 bases. The CDR3 length is 17 residues. The CDR3 DNA reads as TGTGCCAGCAGGGCAGGCTTAACTGATATAGCCAAAAACATTCAGTACTTC. Translating gives CASRAGLTDIAKNIQYF.

This chain connects TRBV27 to TRBJ2-1, with D uncertain. CDR3 length: 13 amino acids. Trimming left V 5 bases short and J 4 bases short, with 9 bases between. Per the germline V gene, CDR1 is MNHEY and CDR2 is SMNVEV (reference sequence). CDR3 sequence (DNA): TGTGCCAGCAGTGCGACCAGGTACAATGAGCAGTTCTTC. Protein product: CASSATRYNEQFF.

The gene calls are TRBV30 and TRBJ2-3; TRBD1 aligns across 9 bases. Germline lookup yields CDR1 GTSNPN and CDR2 SVGIG (reference sequence). CDR3 length: 14 amino acids. V shed 3 bases and J 5 bases; nucleotides not matched to a gene: 6. CDR3 amino acids: CAWSHRGLVDTQYF. The CDR3 DNA follows: TGTGCCTGGAGCCACAGGGGGCTTGTAGATACGCAGTATTTT.

CDR3 DNA sequence: TGTGCCAGCAGTTTAGGGCCCGACGACACCGGGGAGCTGTTTTTT. Amino acid sequence: CASSLGPDDTGELFF. The genes are TRBV28 and TRBJ2-2; no clear D gene. Trimming left V 2 bases short and J 3 bases short, with 10 bases between. Looked up from germline, CDR1 is MDHEN and CDR2 is SYDVKM. The CDR3 runs to 15 residues. The entire variable domain, with the rest obtained from reference TRBV28 and TRBJ2-2, is as follows: DVKVTQSSRYLVKRTGEKVFLECVQDMDHENMFWYRQDPGLGLRLIYFSYDVKMKEKGDIPEGYSVSREKKERFSLILESASTNQTSMYLCASSLGPDDTGELFFGEGSRLTVL.